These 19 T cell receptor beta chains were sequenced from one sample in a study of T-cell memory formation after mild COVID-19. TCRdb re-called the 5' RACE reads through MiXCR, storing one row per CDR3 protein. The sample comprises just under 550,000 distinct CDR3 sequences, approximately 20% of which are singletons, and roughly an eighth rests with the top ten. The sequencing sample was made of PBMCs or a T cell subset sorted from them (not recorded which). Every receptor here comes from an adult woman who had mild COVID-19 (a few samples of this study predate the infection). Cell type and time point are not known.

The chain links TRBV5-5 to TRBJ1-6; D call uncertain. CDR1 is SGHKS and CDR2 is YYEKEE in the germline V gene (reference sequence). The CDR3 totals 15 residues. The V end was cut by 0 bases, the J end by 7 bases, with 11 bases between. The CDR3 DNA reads TGTGCCAGCAGCTTGGAGGTAACAAAAAATTCACCCCTCCACTTT. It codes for CASSLEVTKNSPLHF.

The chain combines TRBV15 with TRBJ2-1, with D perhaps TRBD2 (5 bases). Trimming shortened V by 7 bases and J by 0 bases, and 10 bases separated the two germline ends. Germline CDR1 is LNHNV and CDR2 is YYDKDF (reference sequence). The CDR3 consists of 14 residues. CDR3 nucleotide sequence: TGTGCCACCATGGACTCTAGCTCCTACAATGAGCAGTTCTTC. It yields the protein CATMDSSSYNEQFF.

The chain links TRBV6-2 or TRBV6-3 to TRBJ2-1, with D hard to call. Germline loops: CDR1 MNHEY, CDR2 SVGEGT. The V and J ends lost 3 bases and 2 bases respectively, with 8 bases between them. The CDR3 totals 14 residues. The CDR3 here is CASSYVGPYNEQFF. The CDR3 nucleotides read TGTGCCAGCAGTTATGTGGGTCCCTACAATGAGCAGTTCTTC.

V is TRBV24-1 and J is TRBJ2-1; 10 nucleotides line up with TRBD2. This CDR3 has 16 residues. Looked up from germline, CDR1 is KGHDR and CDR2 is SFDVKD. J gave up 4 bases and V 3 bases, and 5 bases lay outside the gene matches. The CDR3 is CATSDISGRAYNEQFF. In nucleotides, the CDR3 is TGTGCCACCAGTGATATAAGCGGGAGGGCGTACAATGAGCAGTTCTTC.

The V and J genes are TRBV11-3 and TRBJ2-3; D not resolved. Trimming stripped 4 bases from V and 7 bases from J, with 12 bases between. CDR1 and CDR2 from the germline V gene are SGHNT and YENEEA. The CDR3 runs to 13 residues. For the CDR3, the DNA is TGTGCCAGCAGCTCCCTCGCCCATAATACGCAGTATTTT. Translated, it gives CASSSLAHNTQYF.

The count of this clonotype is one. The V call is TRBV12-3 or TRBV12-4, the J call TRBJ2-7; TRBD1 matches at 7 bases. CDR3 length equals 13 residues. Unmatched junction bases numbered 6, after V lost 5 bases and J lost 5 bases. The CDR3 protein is CASSDREIDEQYF. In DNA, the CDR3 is TGTGCCAGCAGTGACAGGGAGATTGACGAGCAGTACTTC.

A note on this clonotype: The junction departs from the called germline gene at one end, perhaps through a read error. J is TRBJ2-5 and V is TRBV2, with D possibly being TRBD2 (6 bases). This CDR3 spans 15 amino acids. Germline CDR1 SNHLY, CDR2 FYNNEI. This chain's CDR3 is CASSEASVLQETQYF. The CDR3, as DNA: TGTGCCAGCAGCGAAGCTAGCGTTCTCCAAGAGACCCAGTACTTC.

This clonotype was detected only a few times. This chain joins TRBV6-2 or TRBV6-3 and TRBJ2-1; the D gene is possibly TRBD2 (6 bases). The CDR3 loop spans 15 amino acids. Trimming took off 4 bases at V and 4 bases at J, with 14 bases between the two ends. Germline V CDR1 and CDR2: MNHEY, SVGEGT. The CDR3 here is CASSSYGSVYNEQFF. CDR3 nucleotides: TGTGCCAGCAGTTCATACGGGAGTGTTTACAATGAGCAGTTCTTC.

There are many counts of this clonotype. The CDR3 nucleotides read TGTGCCAGCAGCATCGGACAGGTCTACGAGCAGTACTTC. It specifies CASSIGQVYEQYF. This chain links TRBV7-6 with TRBJ2-7, with 7 bases lining up with TRBD1. This CDR3 is 13 amino acids long. Germline CDR1 is SGHVS and CDR2 is FNYEAQ. J was trimmed by 3 bases and V by 5 bases; bases with no gene match: 4.

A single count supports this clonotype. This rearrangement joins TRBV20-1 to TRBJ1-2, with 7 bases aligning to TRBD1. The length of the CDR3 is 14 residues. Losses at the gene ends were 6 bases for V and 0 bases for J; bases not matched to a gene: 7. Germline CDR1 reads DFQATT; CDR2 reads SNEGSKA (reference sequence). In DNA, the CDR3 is TGCAGTGCCGGGCAGGGGGGCACTAACTATGGCTACACCTTC. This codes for CSAGQGGTNYGYTF.

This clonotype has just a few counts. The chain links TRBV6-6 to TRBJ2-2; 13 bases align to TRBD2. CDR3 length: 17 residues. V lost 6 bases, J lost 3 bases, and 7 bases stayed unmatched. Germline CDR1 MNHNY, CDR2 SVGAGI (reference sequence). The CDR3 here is CASRPPGLAGYTGELFF. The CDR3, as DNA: TGTGCCAGCAGACCTCCGGGACTAGCGGGGTACACCGGGGAGCTGTTTTTT.

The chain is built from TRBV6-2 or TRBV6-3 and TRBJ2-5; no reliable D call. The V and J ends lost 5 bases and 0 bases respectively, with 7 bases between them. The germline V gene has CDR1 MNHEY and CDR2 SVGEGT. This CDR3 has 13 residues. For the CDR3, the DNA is TGTGCCAGCAGTCGACGGAACCAAGAGACCCAGTACTTC. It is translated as CASSRRNQETQYF.

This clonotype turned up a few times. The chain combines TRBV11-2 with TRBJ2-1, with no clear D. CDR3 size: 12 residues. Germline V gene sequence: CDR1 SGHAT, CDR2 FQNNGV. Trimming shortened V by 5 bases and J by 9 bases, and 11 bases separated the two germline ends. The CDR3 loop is CASSLIPSEQFF. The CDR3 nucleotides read TGTGCCAGCAGCCTTATTCCCAGTGAGCAGTTCTTC. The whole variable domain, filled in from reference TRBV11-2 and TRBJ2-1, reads EAGVAQSPRYKIIEKRQSVAFWCNPISGHATLYWYQQILGQGPKLLIQFQNNGVVDDSQLPKDRFSAERLKGVDSTLKIQPAKLEDSAVYLCASSLIPSEQFFGPGTRLTVL.

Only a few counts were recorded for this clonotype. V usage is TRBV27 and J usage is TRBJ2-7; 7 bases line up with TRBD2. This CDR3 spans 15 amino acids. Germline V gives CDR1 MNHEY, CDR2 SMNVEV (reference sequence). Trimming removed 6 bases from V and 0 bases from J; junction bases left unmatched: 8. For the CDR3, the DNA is TGTGCCAGCAGGAAGAGGGGACTAAACTCCTACGAGCAGTACTTC. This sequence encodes CASRKRGLNSYEQYF.

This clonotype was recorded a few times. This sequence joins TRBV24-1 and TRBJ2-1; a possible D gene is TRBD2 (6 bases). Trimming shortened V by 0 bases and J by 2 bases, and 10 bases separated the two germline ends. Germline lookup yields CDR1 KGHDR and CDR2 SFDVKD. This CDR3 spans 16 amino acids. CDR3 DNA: TGTGCCACCAGTGATTTGGGTAGCGGAGCCTACAATGAGCAGTTCTTC. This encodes CATSDLGSGAYNEQFF.

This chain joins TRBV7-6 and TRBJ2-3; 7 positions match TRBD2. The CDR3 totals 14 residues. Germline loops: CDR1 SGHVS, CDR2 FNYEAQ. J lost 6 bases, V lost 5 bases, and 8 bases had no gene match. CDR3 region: CASSGVASGDTQYF. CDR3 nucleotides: TGTGCCAGCAGCGGGGTGGCTAGCGGTGATACGCAGTATTTT.

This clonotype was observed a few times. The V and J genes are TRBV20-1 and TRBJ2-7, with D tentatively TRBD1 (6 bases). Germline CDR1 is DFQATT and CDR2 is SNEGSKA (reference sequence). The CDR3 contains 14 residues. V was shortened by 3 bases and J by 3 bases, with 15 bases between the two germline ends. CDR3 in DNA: TGCAGTGCTAGCCCGATCAGGGGTGTCTACGAGCAGTACTTC. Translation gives CSASPIRGVYEQYF.

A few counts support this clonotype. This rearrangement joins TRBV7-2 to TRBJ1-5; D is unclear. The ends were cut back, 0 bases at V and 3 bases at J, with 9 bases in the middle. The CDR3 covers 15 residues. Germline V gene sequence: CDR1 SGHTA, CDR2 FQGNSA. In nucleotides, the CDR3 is TGTGCCAGCAGCTTAGCAGGGATGATCAATCAGCCCCAGCATTTT. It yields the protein CASSLAGMINQPQHF.

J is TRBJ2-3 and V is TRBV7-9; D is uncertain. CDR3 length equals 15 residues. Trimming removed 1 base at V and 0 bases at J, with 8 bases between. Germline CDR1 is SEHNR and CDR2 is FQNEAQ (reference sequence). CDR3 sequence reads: CASSLVTLSTDTQYF. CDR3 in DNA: TGTGCCAGCAGCTTAGTAACTCTAAGCACAGATACGCAGTATTTT.